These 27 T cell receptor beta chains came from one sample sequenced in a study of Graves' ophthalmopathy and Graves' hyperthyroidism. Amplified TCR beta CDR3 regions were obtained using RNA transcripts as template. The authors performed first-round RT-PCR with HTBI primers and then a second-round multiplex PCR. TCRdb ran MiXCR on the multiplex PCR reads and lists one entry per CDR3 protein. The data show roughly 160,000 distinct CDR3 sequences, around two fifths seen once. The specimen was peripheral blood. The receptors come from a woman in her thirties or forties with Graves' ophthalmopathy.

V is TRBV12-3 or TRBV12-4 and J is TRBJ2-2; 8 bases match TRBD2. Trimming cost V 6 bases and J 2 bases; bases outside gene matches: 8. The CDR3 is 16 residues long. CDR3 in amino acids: CASSSRGRINTGELFF. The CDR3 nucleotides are TGTGCCAGCAGCTCCCGCGGGAGGATTAACACCGGGGAGCTGTTTTTT.

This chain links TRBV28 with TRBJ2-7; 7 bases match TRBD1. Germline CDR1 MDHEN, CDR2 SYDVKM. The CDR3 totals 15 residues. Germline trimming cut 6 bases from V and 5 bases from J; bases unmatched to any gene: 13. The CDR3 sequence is CASRATGTVGDEQYF. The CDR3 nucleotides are TGTGCCAGCAGGGCTACCGGGACAGTGGGGGACGAGCAGTACTTC.

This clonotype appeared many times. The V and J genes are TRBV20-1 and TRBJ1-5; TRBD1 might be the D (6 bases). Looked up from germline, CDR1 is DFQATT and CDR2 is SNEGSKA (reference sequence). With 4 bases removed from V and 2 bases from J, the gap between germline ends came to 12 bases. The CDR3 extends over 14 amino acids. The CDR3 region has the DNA TGCAGTGCTAAGCAGGGGTTGGGCAATCAGCCCCAGCATTTT. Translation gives CSAKQGLGNQPQHF.

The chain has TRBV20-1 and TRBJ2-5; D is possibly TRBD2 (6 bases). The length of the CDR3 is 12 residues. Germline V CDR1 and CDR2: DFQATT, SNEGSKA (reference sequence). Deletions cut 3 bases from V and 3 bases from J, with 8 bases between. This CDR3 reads CSASSGKETQYF. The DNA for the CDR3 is TGCAGTGCTAGTAGCGGTAAAGAGACCCAGTACTTC.

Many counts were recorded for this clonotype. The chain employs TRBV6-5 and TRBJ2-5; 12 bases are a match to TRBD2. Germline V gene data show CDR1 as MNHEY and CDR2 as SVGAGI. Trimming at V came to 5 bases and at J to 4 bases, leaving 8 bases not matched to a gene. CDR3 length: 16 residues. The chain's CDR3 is CASSPPSGGARETQYF. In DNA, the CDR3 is TGTGCCAGCAGTCCCCCTAGCGGGGGGGCACGAGAGACCCAGTACTTC.

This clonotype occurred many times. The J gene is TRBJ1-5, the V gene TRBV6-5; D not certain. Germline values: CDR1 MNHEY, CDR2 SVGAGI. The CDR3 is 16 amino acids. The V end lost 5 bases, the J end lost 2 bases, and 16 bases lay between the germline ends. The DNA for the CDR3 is TGTGCCAGCAGTCCTTCCACCGGGAGAGGCAATCAGCCCCAGCATTTT. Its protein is CASSPSTGRGNQPQHF.

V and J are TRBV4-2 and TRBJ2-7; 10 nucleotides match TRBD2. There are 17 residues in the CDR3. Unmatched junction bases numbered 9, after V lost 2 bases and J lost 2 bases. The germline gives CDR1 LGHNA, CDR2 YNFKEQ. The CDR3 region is CASSQSGGGLAAYEQYF. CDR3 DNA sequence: TGTGCCAGCAGCCAATCAGGGGGCGGACTAGCGGCCTACGAGCAGTACTTC.

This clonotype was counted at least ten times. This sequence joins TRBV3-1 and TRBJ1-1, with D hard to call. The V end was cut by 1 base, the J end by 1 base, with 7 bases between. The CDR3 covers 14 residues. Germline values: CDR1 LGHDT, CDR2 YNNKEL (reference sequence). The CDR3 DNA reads TGTGCCAGCAGCCAAGCATCAACGAACACTGAAGCTTTCTTT. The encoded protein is CASSQASTNTEAFF. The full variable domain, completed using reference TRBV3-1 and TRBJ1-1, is DTAVSQTPKYLVTQMGNDKSIKCEQNLGHDTMYWYKQDSKKFLKIMFSYNNKELIINETVPNRFSPKSPDKAHLNLHINSLELGDSAVYFCASSQASTNTEAFFGQGTRLTVV.

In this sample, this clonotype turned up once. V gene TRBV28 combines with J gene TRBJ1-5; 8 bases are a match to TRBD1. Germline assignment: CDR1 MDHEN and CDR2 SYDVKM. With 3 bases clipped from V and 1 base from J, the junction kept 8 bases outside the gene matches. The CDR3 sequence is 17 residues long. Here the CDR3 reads CASSFSRQGASNQPQHF. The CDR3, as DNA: TGTGCCAGCAGTTTTTCAAGGCAGGGGGCAAGCAATCAGCCCCAGCATTTT.

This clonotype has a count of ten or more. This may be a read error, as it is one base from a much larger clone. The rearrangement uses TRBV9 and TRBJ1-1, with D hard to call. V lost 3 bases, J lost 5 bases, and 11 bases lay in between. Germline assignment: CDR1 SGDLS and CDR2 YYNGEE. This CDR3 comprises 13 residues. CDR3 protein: CASSDKGGTEAFF. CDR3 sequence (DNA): TGTGCCAGCAGCGACAAGGGTGGAACTGAAGCTTTCTTT.

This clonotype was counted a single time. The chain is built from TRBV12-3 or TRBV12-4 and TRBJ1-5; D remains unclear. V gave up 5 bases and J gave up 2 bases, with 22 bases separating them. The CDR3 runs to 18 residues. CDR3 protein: CASSTSENGNPRNQPQHF. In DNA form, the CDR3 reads TGTGCCAGCAGTACCTCGGAGAACGGGAACCCCCGCAATCAGCCCCAGCATTTT.

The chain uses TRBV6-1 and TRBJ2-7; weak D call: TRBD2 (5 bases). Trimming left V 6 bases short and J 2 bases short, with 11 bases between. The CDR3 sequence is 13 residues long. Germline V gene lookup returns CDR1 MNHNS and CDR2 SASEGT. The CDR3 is CASRRTGTYEQYF. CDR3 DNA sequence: TGTGCCAGCAGAAGGACGGGGACCTACGAGCAGTACTTC.

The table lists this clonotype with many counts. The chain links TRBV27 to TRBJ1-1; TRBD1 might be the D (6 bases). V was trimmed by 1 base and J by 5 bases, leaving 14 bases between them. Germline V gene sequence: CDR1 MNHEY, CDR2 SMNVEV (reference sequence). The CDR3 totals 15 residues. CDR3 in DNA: TGTGCCAGCAGTTTATGGGAAGGGGGTTGGACTGAAGCTTTCTTT. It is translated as CASSLWEGGWTEAFF.

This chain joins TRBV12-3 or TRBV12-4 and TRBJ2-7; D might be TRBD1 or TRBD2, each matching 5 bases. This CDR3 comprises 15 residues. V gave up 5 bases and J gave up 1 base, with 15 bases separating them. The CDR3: CASSDSTGGSYEQYF. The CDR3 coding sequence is TGTGCCAGCAGTGATTCCACTGGGGGTTCCTACGAGCAGTACTTC.

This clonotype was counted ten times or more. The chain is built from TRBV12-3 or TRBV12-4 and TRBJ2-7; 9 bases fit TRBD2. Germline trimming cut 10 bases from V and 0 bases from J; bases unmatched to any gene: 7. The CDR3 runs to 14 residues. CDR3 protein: CATNSGRSSYEQYF. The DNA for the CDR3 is TGTGCCACCAACAGCGGGAGGAGCTCCTACGAGCAGTACTTC.

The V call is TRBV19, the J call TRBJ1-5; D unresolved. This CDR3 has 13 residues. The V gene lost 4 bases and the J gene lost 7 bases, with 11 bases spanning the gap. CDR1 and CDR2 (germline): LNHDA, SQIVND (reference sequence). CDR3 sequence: CASSRSRAQPQHF. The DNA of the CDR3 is TGTGCCAGTAGTAGGAGTCGTGCCCAGCCCCAGCATTTT. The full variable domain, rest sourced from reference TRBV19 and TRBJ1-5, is DGGITQSPKYLFRKEGQNVTLSCEQNLNHDAMYWYRQDPGQGLRLIYYSQIVNDFQKGDIAEGYSVSREKKESFPLTVTSAQKNPTAFYLCASSRSRAQPQHFGDGTRLSIL.

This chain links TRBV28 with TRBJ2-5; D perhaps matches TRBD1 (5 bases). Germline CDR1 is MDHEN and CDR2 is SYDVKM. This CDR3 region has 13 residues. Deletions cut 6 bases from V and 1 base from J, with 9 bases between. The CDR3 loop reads CASRSGIQETQYF. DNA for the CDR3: TGTGCCAGCAGGTCAGGGATCCAAGAGACCCAGTACTTC.

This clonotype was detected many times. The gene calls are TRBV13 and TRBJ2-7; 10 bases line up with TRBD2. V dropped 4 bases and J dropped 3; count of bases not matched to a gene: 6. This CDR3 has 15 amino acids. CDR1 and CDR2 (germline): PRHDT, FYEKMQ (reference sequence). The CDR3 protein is CASSSTGTSVYEQYF. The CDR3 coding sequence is TGTGCCAGCAGCTCTACCGGGACTAGCGTCTACGAGCAGTACTTC.

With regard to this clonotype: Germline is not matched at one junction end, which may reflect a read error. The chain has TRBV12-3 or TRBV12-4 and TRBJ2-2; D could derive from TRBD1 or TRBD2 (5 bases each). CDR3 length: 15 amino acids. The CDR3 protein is CASSEPGPNTGELFF. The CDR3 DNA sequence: TGTGCCAGCAGTGAACCGGGACCAAACACCGGGGAGCTGTTTTTC.

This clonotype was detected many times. The CDR3 DNA is TGTGCCAGCTCACCGGGTTTCCTCTACGAGCAGTACTTC. Translation: CASSPGFLYEQYF. The chain links TRBV18 to TRBJ2-7; no firm D call. V was cut by 3 bases and J by 3 bases, with 9 bases left in between. CDR1 and CDR2 from the germline V gene are KGHSH and LQKENI. This CDR3 is built from 13 residues.

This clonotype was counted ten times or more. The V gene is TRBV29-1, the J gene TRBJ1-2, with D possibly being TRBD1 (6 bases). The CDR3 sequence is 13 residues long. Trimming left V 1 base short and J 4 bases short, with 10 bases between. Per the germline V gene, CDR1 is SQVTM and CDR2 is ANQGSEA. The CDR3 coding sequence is TGCAGCGTTGAAGGGGGGGGGCGCTATGGCTACACCTTC. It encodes CSVEGGGRYGYTF.

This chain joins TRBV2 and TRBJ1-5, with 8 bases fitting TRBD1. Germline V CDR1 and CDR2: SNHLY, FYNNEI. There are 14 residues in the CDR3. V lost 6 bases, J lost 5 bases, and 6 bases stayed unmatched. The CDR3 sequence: CASSSRDRYQPQHF. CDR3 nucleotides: TGTGCCAGCAGCTCCCGGGACAGGTATCAGCCCCAGCATTTT.

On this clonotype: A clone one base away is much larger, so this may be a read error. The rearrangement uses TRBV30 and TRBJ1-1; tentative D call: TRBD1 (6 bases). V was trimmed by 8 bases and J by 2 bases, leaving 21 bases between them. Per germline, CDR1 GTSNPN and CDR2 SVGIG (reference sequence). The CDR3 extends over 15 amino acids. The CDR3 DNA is TGTGCCCGGGGGCCCCTACGCGGGGAAAACACTGAAGCTTTCTTT. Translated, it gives CARGPLRGENTEAFF.

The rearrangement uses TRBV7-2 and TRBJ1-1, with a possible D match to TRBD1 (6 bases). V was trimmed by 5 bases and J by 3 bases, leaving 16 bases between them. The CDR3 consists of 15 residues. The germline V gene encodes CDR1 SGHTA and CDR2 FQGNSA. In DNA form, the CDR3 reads TGTGCCAGCAGCCCACGGGTGGCAGGGGACACTGAAGCTTTCTTT. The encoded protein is CASSPRVAGDTEAFF.

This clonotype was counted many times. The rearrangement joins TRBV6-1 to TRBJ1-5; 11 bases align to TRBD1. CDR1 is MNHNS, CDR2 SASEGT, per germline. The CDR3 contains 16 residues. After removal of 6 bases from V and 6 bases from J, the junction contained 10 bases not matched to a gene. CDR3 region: CASSPTGTGGPQPQHF. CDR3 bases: TGTGCCAGCAGCCCAACCGGGACAGGGGGACCTCAGCCCCAGCATTTT.

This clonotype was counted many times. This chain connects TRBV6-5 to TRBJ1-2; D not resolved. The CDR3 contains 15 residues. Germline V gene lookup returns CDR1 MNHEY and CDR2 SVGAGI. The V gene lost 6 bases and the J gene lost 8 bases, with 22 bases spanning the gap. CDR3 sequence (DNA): TGTGCCAGCAGGTTGAGGACCAGTTCTTTGGAAGGCTACACCTTC. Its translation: CASRLRTSSLEGYTF.

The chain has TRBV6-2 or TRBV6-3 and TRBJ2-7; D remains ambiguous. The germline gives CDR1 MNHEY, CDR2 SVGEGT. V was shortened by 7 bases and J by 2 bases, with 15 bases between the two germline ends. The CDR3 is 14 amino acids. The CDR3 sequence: CASTGLGWAYEQYF. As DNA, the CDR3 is TGTGCCAGCACCGGTTTAGGGTGGGCCTACGAGCAGTACTTC.